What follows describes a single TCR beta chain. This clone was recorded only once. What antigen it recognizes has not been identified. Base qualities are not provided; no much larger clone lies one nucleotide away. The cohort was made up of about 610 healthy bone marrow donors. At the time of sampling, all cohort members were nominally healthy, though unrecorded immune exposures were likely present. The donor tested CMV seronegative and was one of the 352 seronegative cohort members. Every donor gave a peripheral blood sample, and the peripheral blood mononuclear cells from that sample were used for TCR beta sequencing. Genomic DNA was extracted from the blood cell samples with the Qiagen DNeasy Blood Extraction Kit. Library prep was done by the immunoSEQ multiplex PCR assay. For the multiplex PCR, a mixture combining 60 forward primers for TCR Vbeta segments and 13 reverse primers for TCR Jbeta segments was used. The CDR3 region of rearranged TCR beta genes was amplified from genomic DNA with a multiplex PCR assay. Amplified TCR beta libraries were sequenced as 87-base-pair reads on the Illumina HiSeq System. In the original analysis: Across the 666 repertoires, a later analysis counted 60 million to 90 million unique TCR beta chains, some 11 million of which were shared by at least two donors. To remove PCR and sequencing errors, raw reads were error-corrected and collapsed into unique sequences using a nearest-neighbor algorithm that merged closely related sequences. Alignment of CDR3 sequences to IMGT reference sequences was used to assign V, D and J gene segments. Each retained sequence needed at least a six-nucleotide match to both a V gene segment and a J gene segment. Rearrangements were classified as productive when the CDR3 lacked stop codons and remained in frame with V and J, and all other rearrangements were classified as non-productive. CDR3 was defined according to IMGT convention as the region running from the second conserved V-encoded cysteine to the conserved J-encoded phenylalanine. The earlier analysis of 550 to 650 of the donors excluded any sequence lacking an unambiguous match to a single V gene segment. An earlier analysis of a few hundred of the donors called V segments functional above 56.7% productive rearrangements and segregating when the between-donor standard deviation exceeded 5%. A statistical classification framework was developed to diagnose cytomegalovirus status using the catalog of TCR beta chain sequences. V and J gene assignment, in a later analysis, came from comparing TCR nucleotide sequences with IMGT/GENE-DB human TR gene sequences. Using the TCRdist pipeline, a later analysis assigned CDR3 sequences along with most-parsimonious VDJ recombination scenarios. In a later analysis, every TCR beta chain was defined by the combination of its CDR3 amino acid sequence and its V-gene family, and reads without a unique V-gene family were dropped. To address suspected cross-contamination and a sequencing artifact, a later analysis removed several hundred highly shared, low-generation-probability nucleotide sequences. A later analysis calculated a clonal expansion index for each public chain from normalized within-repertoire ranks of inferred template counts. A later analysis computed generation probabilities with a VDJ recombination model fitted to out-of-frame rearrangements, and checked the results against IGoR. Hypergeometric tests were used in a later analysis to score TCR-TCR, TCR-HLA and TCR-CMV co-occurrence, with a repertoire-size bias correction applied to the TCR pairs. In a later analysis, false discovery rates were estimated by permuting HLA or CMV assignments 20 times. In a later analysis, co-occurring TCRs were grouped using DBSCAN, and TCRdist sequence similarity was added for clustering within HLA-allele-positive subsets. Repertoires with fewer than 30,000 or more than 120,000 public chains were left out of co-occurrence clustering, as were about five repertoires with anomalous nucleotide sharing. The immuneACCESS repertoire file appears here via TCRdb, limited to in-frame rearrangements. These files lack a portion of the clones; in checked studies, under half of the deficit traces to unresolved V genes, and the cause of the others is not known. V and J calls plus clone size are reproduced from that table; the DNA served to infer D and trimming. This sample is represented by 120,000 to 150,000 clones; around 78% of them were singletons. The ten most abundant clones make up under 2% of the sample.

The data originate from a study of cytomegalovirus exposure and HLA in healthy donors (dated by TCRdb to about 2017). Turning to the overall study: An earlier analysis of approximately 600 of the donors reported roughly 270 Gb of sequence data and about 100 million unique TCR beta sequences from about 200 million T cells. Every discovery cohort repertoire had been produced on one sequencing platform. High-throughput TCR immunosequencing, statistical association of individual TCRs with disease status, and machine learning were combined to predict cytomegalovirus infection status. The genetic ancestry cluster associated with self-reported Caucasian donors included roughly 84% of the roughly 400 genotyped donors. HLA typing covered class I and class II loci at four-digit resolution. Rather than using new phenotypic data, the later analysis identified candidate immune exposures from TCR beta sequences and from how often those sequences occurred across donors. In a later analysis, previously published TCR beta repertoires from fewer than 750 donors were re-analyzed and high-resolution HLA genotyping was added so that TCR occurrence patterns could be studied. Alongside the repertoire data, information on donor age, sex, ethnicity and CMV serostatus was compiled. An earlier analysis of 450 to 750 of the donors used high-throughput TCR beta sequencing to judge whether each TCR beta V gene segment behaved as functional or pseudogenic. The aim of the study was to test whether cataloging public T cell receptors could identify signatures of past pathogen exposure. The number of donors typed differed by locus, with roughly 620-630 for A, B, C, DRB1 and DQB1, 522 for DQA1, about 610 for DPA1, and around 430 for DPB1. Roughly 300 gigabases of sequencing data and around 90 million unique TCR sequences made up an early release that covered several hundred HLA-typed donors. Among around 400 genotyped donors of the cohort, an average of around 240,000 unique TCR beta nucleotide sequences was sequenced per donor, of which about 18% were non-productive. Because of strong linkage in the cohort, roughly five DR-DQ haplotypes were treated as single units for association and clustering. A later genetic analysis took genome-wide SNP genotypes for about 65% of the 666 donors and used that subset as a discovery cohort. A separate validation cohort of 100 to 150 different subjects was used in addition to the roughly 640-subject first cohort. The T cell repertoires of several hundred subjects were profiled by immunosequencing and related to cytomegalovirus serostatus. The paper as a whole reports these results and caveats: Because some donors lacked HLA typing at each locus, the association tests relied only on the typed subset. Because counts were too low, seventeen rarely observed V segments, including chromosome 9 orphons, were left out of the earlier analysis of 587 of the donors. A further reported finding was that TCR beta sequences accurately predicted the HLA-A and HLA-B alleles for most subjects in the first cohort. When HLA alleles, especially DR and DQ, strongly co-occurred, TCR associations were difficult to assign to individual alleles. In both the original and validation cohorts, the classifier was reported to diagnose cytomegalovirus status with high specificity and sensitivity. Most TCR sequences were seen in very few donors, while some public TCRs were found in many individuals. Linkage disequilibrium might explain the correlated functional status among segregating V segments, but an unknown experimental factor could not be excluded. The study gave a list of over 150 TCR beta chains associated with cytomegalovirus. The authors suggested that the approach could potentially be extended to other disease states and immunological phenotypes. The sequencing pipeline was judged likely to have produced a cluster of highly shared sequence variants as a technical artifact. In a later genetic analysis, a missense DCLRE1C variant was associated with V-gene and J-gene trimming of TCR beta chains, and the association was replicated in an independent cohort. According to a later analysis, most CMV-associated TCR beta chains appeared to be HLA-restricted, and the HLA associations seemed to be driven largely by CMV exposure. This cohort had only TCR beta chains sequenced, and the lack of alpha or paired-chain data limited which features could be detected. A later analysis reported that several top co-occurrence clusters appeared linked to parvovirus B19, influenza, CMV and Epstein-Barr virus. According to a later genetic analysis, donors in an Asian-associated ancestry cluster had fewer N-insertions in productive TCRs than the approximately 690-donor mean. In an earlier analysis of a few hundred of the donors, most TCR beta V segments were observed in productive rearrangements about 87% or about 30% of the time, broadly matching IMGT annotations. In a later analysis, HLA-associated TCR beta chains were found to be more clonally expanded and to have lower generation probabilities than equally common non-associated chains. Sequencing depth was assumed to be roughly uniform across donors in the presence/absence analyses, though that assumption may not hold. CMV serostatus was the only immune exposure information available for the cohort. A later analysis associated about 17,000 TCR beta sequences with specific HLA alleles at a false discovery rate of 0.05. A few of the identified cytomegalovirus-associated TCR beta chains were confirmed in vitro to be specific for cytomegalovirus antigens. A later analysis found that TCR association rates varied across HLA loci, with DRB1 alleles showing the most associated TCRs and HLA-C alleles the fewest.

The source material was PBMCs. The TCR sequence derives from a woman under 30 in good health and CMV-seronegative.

Read as DNA, the sequence is TGTGCCAGCAGCCCAAGAAACAGGGGGACTGGAAACACCATATATTTT. This encodes CASSPRNRGTGNTIYF. The sequence links TRBV13 to TRBJ1-3, and 8 bases in between align with TRBD1. The CDR3 contains 16 residues, cysteine and phenylalanine counted. Only CDR3 DNA remains: 48 bases, in frame from the first base. The germline V end is reduced by 5 bases and the J end by 2 bases; junction bases left unmatched: 8. In the germline V gene (reference sequence), CDR1 corresponds to PRHDT and CDR2 to FYEKMQ.